This record covers a single T cell receptor (beta chain). The antigen is not known. The record originates from a study of beta chain features in type 1 diabetes. Study as a whole: Age, gender and cell yields were alike across patients and healthy donors. Study-wide results and limits: Naive, central memory and Treg TCRB repertoires appeared more alike in patients than in healthy donors.

Sequencing targeted expressed TCRB transcripts, as all isolated RNA had been reverse transcribed. TCRdb's copy holds only in-frame clones and misses some; the assay was immunoSEQ multiplex PCR. The sample consists of about 210,000 clones, roughly 10% of them appearing once. The V gene end was trimmed by 7 bases and the J gene end by 1 base; junction bases not matched to a gene: 18. The CDR3 has 18 amino acids. Germline CDR1 is SGHRS and CDR2 is YFSETQ. The sequence was obtained from a young man in good health. Specimen: central memory CD4+ T cells from blood. The chain has TRBV5-1 and TRBJ2-5, with 8 bases matching TRBD2. CDR3 amino acids: CASYEASGSIRGQETQYF. The CDR3 bases are TGCGCCAGCTACGAGGCAAGCGGGAGTATCAGGGGCCAAGAGACCCAGTACTTC.